What follows are 12 T cell receptor beta chains derived from one specimen sequenced in a study of T cell responses to AZD1222 COVID-19 vaccine. Clones were read by immunoSEQ multiplex PCR, and TCRdb kept only the in-frame ones, dropping some. The sample records about 85,000 clones, 86% being singletons. The sample was peripheral blood, taken on day 0 of AZD1222 vaccination. These receptors were obtained from an adult in good health.

The gene calls are TRBV28 and TRBJ2-7; D is undetermined. Germline assignment: CDR1 MDHEN and CDR2 SYDVKM. Trimming left V 5 bases short and J 4 bases short, with 6 bases between. This CDR3 spans 11 amino acids. The CDR3 DNA is TGTGCCAGCAGTCCACGTTACGAGCAGTACTTC. This codes for CASSPRYEQYF.

In its sample, this clone was seen a few times. The chain carries TRBV30 and TRBJ1-2; unclear D gene. Germline V gives CDR1 GTSNPN, CDR2 SVGIG (reference sequence). With 2 bases removed from V and 4 bases from J, the gap between germline ends came to 5 bases. This CDR3 spans 11 amino acids. The CDR3 DNA sequence: TGTGCCTGGAGTCTGAGCTATGGCTACACCTTC. As protein: CAWSLSYGYTF. The entire variable domain, with the rest obtained from reference TRBV30 and TRBJ1-2, is as follows: SQTIHQWPATLVQPVGSPLSLECTVEGTSNPNLYWYRQAAGRGLQLLFYSVGIGQISSEVPQNLSASRPQDRQFILSSKKLLLSDSGFYLCAWSLSYGYTFGSGTRLTVV.

This clone was counted a single time. CDR3 sequence reads: CASSSGGARTDTQYF. The CDR3 nucleotides read TGTGCCAGTAGTTCGGGGGGGGCGAGGACAGATACGCAGTATTTT. This chain uses TRBV19 with TRBJ2-3, with 8 bases fitting TRBD2. Germline V CDR1 and CDR2: LNHDA, SQIVND (reference sequence). The CDR3 sequence is 15 residues long. V shed 5 bases, J shed 3 bases, and the junction held 7 bases outside the gene matches.

The gene calls are TRBV4-1 and TRBJ1-4; the D gene is possibly TRBD1 (5 bases). CDR3 length equals 16 residues. V dropped 0 bases and J dropped 10 bases, with 18 bases sitting between them. Germline V gives CDR1 MGHRA, CDR2 YSYEKL. Here the CDR3 reads CASSQDHSGLMGKLFF. The CDR3 region has the DNA TGCGCCAGCAGCCAAGATCACTCGGGGCTTATGGGAAAACTGTTTTTT.

The rearrangement uses TRBV25-1 and TRBJ2-1; 7 bases align to TRBD1. Germline-derived CDR1 and CDR2 are MGHDK and SYGVNS. With V trimmed by 3 bases and J by 0 bases, 5 bases remained unmatched. The CDR3 loop spans 16 amino acids. CDR3 sequence: CASSDTTGSSYNEQFF. For the CDR3, the DNA is TGTGCCAGCAGTGATACGACAGGGAGCTCCTACAATGAGCAGTTCTTC.

The rearrangement uses TRBV4-2 and TRBJ2-5, with 11 bases lining up with TRBD1. Germline V gene lookup returns CDR1 LGHNA and CDR2 YNFKEQ. The trim removed 0 bases at V and 5 bases at J, leaving 8 bases unmatched. The CDR3 is made up of 17 amino acids. This CDR3 reads CASSQDRTGGGGETQYF. The CDR3 coding sequence is TGTGCCAGCAGCCAAGATCGGACAGGGGGCGGAGGGGAGACCCAGTACTTC.

The chain employs TRBV2 and TRBJ2-6; 13 bases map to TRBD2. V trimming: 6 bases; J trimming: 4 bases; junction bases outside the gene matches: 9. The CDR3 length is 18 residues. The germline gives CDR1 SNHLY, CDR2 FYNNEI. The DNA of the CDR3 is TGTGCCAGCAGCCGCCTTGGACTAGCGGGGGCCGGGGCCAACGTCCTGACTTTC. Protein product: CASSRLGLAGAGANVLTF.

The V call is TRBV28, the J call TRBJ1-1; weak D call: TRBD1 (5 bases). The germline gives CDR1 MDHEN, CDR2 SYDVKM. V was pared by 3 bases and J by 0 bases, with 8 bases between. There are 14 residues in the CDR3. The CDR3: CASSLGTMNTEAFF. CDR3 DNA sequence: TGTGCCAGCAGTTTGGGGACCATGAACACTGAAGCTTTCTTT.

Worth noting for this clone: The junction departs from germline at one end; a sequencing error may be responsible. V gene TRBV4-1 combines with J gene TRBJ2-5; 11 bases line up with TRBD2. The CDR3 covers 17 residues. Germline loops: CDR1 MGHRA, CDR2 YSYEKL. The CDR3 spells CARSQLGLAGGHATQYF. The CDR3 bases are TGCGCCCGCAGCCAACTGGGGCTAGCGGGGGGCCACGCGACCCAGTACTTC.

This chain joins TRBV18 and TRBJ2-3, with D unresolved. The CDR3 loop spans 13 amino acids. The germline V and J ends were trimmed by 0 bases and 2 bases, with 3 bases remaining between them. CDR1 KGHSH and CDR2 LQKENI come from the germline V gene. The CDR3 coding sequence is TGTGCCAGCTCACCACCGAACACAGATACGCAGTATTTT. Protein product: CASSPPNTDTQYF.

The chain couples TRBV19 to TRBJ2-1, with D perhaps TRBD1 (5 bases). Between the trimmed V and J ends, which lost 3 bases and 8 bases, there was a span of 11 bases. Germline CDR1 and CDR2: LNHDA and SQIVND (reference sequence). The CDR3 is 13 amino acids. The CDR3 sequence is CASSMVGPDEQFF. CDR3 DNA: TGTGCCAGTAGTATGGTGGGGCCGGATGAGCAGTTCTTC.

V gene TRBV11-3 combines with J gene TRBJ1-2, with TRBD1 matching over 8 bases. Germline V gene lookup returns CDR1 SGHNT and CDR2 YENEEA. V dropped 0 bases and J dropped 4; count of bases not matched to a gene: 10. This CDR3 has 17 amino acids. CDR3 residues: CASSLDHDNGTGYGYTF. CDR3 in DNA: TGTGCCAGCAGCTTAGATCACGACAACGGGACAGGCTATGGCTACACCTTC. Looking up the rest from reference TRBV11-3 and TRBJ1-2 gives the full variable domain: EAGVVQSPRYKIIEKKQPVAFWCNPISGHNTLYWYLQNLGQGPELLIRYENEEAVDDSQLPKDRFSAERLKGVDSTLKIQPAELGDSAVYLCASSLDHDNGTGYGYTFGSGTRLTVV.